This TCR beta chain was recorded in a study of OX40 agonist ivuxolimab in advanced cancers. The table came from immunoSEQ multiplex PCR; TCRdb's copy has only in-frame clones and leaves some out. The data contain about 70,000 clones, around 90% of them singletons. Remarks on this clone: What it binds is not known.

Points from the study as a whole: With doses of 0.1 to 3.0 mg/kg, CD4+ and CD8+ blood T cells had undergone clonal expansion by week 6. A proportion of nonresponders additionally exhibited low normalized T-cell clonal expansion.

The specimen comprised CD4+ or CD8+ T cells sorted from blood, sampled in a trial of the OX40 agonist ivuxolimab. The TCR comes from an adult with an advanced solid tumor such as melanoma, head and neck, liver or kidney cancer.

CDR3 protein: CASSLAGASYNEQFF. CDR3 nucleotide sequence: TGTGCCAGCAGCTTAGCGGGGGCCTCCTACAATGAGCAGTTCTTC. The gene calls are TRBV7-2 and TRBJ2-1; tentatively, D is TRBD1 (6 bases). Germline V gene sequence: CDR1 SGHTA, CDR2 FQGNSA. The CDR3 covers 15 residues. Trimming cost V 0 bases and J 0 bases, with 6 bases left between them.